Presented here are 24 T cell receptor beta chains from one specimen sequenced in a study of cytomegalovirus exposure and HLA in healthy donors. 60 Vbeta and 13 Jbeta primers were used in PCR. The method was immunoSEQ multiplex PCR; TCRdb's version includes in-frame clones alone and lacks a portion of them. The sample lists tens of thousands of clones; just over 75% were seen once. Sequenced sample: PBMCs. The receptors here all came from a man aged 30 to 39 in good health and CMV-seronegative.

The chain couples TRBV28 to TRBJ2-7; 7 nucleotides line up with TRBD1. The CDR3 is 13 residues long. V dropped 5 bases and J dropped 3; count of bases not matched to a gene: 4. CDR1 and CDR2 from the germline V gene are MDHEN and SYDVKM. Written as DNA, the CDR3 is TGTGCCAGCAGTCAAACAGGGGTCTACGAGCAGTACGTC. Encoded protein: CASSQTGVYEQYV.

The chain joins TRBV7-9 to TRBJ1-5; 7 bases align to TRBD1. The CDR3 is 15 amino acids. V gave up 5 bases and J gave up 6 bases; unmatched junction bases: 10. Germline assignment: CDR1 SEHNR and CDR2 FQNEAQ (reference sequence). CDR3 in DNA: TGTGCCAGCAGCCCCCCCGGGGCAGGGGGTCAGCCCCAGCATTTT. It codes for CASSPPGAGGQPQHF.

This chain uses TRBV27 with TRBJ1-2, with 9 bases aligning to TRBD1. The ends lost 7 bases at V and 4 bases at J; junction bases unmatched: 19. CDR3 length: 18 amino acids. Germline V gives CDR1 MNHEY, CDR2 SMNVEV (reference sequence). The CDR3 loop reads CASTPGYGQGFGIYGYTF. DNA for the CDR3: TGTGCCAGCACCCCAGGGTACGGACAGGGGTTTGGGATCTATGGCTACACCTTC.

The V gene is TRBV5-1, the J gene TRBJ2-1; 13 nucleotides line up with TRBD2. Looked up from germline, CDR1 is SGHRS and CDR2 is YFSETQ. The CDR3 totals 16 residues. V shed 4 bases and J 7 bases; nucleotides not matched to a gene: 8. This chain's CDR3 is CASSPLGLAGKNEQFF. The CDR3 DNA reads TGCGCCAGCAGCCCGCTGGGACTAGCGGGAAAAAATGAGCAGTTCTTC.

The chain joins TRBV5-1 to TRBJ1-3; D may be TRBD1 (5 bases). Germline V gene lookup returns CDR1 SGHRS and CDR2 YFSETQ. V lost 4 bases to trimming and J lost 0 bases, with 8 bases between them. This CDR3 has 14 residues. The DNA for the CDR3 is TGCGCCAGCAGCGGGGGGAGCTCTGGAAACACCATATATTTT. Amino acid sequence: CASSGGSSGNTIYF. The full variable domain, in which reference TRBV5-1 and TRBJ1-3 provide the parts outside the CDR3, is KAGVTQTPRYLIKTRGQQVTLSCSPISGHRSVSWYQQTPGQGLQFLFEYFSETQRNKGNFPGRFSGRQFSNSRSEMNVSTLELGDSALYLCASSGGSSGNTIYFGEGSWLTVV.

The rearrangement joins TRBV7-2 to TRBJ2-2, with D perhaps TRBD1 (6 bases). The CDR3 contains 16 residues. V gave up 3 bases and J gave up 2 bases, with 13 bases separating them. The germline CDR1 and CDR2 sequences are SGHTA and FQGNSA. The CDR3: CASSFAGTRNTGELFF. The CDR3 bases are TGTGCCAGCAGCTTCGCCGGGACACGAAACACCGGGGAGCTGTTTTTT.

The J gene is TRBJ2-5, the V gene TRBV7-2; 7 nucleotides match TRBD1. Trimming removed 0 bases from V and 0 bases from J; junction bases left unmatched: 7. Per germline, CDR1 SGHTA and CDR2 FQGNSA. This CDR3 is built from 17 residues. Here the CDR3 reads CASSLAPLTGYQETQYF. The CDR3 DNA follows: TGTGCCAGCAGCTTAGCGCCATTGACAGGGTACCAAGAGACCCAGTACTTC.

The chain uses TRBV7-3 and TRBJ2-2, with TRBD1 matching 7 bases. Germline trimming cut 4 bases from V and 5 bases from J; bases unmatched to any gene: 7. Per germline, CDR1 SGHTA and CDR2 FQGTGA. This CDR3 spans 15 amino acids. The CDR3, as DNA: TGTGCCAGCAGCTCCCTAGGGGGCGCTACCGGGGAGCTGTTTTTT. Translated, it gives CASSSLGGATGELFF.

The gene calls are TRBV11-2 and TRBJ1-1; 8 nucleotides agree with TRBD1. The germline gives CDR1 SGHAT, CDR2 FQNNGV. This CDR3 is 14 amino acids long. V gave up 5 bases and J gave up 7 bases; unmatched junction bases: 9. The CDR3 bases are TGTGCCAGCAGCACTCAGGGGGCTATCGGTGAAGCTTTCTTT. Its translation is CASSTQGAIGEAFF.

This chain connects TRBV19 to TRBJ2-2, with D maybe TRBD1 (5 bases). This CDR3 region has 15 residues. Germline CDR1 and CDR2: LNHDA and SQIVND (reference sequence). Trimming took 3 bases from V and 4 from J, leaving 12 bases between them. CDR3 nucleotide sequence: TGTGCCAGTAGTATGTCAGGGTCGGGCACCGGGGAGCTGTTTTTT. It is translated as CASSMSGSGTGELFF.

J is TRBJ1-1 and V is TRBV19; unclear D gene. Germline V gene sequence: CDR1 LNHDA, CDR2 SQIVND (reference sequence). The CDR3 is made up of 13 amino acids. V gave up 4 bases and J gave up 3 bases, with 9 bases separating them. As DNA, the CDR3 is TGTGCCAGTAGTAACGAGGGTTACACTGAAGCTTTCTTT. Its protein is CASSNEGYTEAFF.

The gene calls are TRBV28 and TRBJ1-4; D possibly corresponds to TRBD1 (6 bases). Germline CDR1 and CDR2: MDHEN and SYDVKM. The CDR3 consists of 15 residues. Trimming stripped 8 bases from V and 8 bases from J, with 21 bases between. CDR3 region: CASGSLGANLEKLFF. CDR3 bases: TGTGCCAGCGGATCCTTGGGGGCCAATTTAGAAAAACTGTTTTTT.

The chain combines TRBV19 with TRBJ1-4, with 8 nucleotides matching TRBD1. Unmatched junction bases numbered 10, after V lost 5 bases and J lost 8 bases. Germline V CDR1 and CDR2: LNHDA, SQIVND (reference sequence). The CDR3 extends over 15 amino acids. Here the CDR3 reads CASSSGQGLGEKLFF. For the CDR3, the DNA is TGTGCCAGTAGTTCTGGACAGGGTCTTGGGGAAAAACTGTTTTTT.

The rearrangement joins TRBV4-3 to TRBJ1-1; D may be TRBD1 (6 bases). The CDR3 is 14 residues long. Trimming cost V 3 bases and J 3 bases, with 11 bases left between them. The germline V gene has CDR1 LGHNA and CDR2 YSLEER. The CDR3 here is CASSQWTVDTEAFF. The CDR3 DNA follows: TGCGCCAGCAGCCAGTGGACAGTGGACACTGAAGCTTTCTTT.

This sequence joins TRBV5-1 and TRBJ2-1; 12 positions agree with TRBD2. CDR1 is SGHRS and CDR2 is YFSETQ in the germline V gene. V lost 4 bases and J lost 6; bases outside the gene matches: 2. This CDR3 has 14 residues. The DNA of the CDR3 is TGCGCCAGCAGCGTGGGACTAGCGGGCAATGAGCAGTTCTTC. It codes for CASSVGLAGNEQFF. Full variable domain (remainder filled in from reference TRBV5-1 and TRBJ2-1): KAGVTQTPRYLIKTRGQQVTLSCSPISGHRSVSWYQQTPGQGLQFLFEYFSETQRNKGNFPGRFSGRQFSNSRSEMNVSTLELGDSALYLCASSVGLAGNEQFFGPGTRLTVL.

This sequence joins TRBV19 and TRBJ1-2, with D possibly matching TRBD1 (6 bases). V was clipped by 2 bases and J by 3 bases, with 10 bases between them. Per germline, CDR1 LNHDA and CDR2 SQIVND (reference sequence). The CDR3 runs to 14 residues. This CDR3 is CASSIPGGYYGYTF. CDR3 nucleotides: TGTGCCAGTAGTATACCTGGGGGCTACTATGGCTACACCTTC. The variable domain in full, with the rest retrieved from reference TRBV19 and TRBJ1-2, is DGGITQSPKYLFRKEGQNVTLSCEQNLNHDAMYWYRQDPGQGLRLIYYSQIVNDFQKGDIAEGYSVSREKKESFPLTVTSAQKNPTAFYLCASSIPGGYYGYTFGSGTRLTVV.

The gene calls are TRBV27 and TRBJ2-1; 13 nucleotides match TRBD2. V shed 5 bases, J shed 6 bases, and the junction held 4 bases outside the gene matches. The CDR3 length is 15 residues. CDR1 and CDR2 (germline): MNHEY, SMNVEV (reference sequence). CDR3 in amino acids: CASSLGTSGTNEQFF. The CDR3 DNA reads as TGTGCCAGCAGTCTAGGGACTAGCGGGACCAATGAGCAGTTCTTC.

V usage is TRBV11-3 and J usage is TRBJ2-1; a possible D gene is TRBD2 (6 bases). Trimming shortened V by 3 bases and J by 2 bases, and 20 bases separated the two germline ends. The CDR3 contains 18 residues. The germline V gene encodes CDR1 SGHNT and CDR2 YENEEA. In DNA form, the CDR3 reads TGTGCCAGCAGCTTCTACACTGGAGGGGTCTTACCCTACAATGAGCAGTTCTTC. It encodes CASSFYTGGVLPYNEQFF.

V usage is TRBV6-6 and J usage is TRBJ1-1; 10 bases are a match to TRBD1. The CDR3 sequence is 16 residues long. Germline V gives CDR1 MNHNY, CDR2 SVGAGI (reference sequence). J was trimmed by 4 bases and V by 0 bases; bases with no gene match: 5. The CDR3 loop is CASSYSIRTGGTEAFF. The CDR3 DNA reads TGTGCCAGCAGTTACTCGATAAGGACAGGGGGCACTGAAGCTTTCTTT.

The J gene is TRBJ2-5, the V gene TRBV11-3, with D uncertain. This CDR3 region has 14 residues. V was shortened by 5 bases and J by 0 bases, with 10 bases between the two germline ends. CDR1 and CDR2 (germline): SGHNT, YENEEA. CDR3 loop: CASSRTMYQETQYF. Here the CDR3 DNA reads TGTGCCAGCAGCCGCACAATGTACCAAGAGACCCAGTACTTC.

The genes are TRBV18 and TRBJ1-3, with D unresolved. This CDR3 has 17 residues. Germline lookup yields CDR1 KGHSH and CDR2 LQKENI. Trimming stripped 2 bases from V and 2 bases from J, with 16 bases between. CDR3 loop: CASSPWSESFAGNTIYF. The CDR3, as DNA: TGTGCCAGCTCACCATGGAGTGAGTCGTTTGCTGGAAACACCATATATTTT.

This chain links TRBV5-1 with TRBJ1-2, with a possible D match to TRBD1 (6 bases). V gave up 1 base and J gave up 13 bases, with 20 bases separating them. The CDR3 extends over 14 amino acids. Germline V gene data show CDR1 as SGHRS and CDR2 as YFSETQ. Written as DNA, the CDR3 is TGCGCCAGCAGCTTGCGGGGTACCACAGGGCTTTTCACCTTC. Its translation: CASSLRGTTGLFTF. The full variable domain, in which reference TRBV5-1 and TRBJ1-2 provide the parts outside the CDR3, is KAGVTQTPRYLIKTRGQQVTLSCSPISGHRSVSWYQQTPGQGLQFLFEYFSETQRNKGNFPGRFSGRQFSNSRSEMNVSTLELGDSALYLCASSLRGTTGLFTFGSGTRLTVV.

J is TRBJ1-4 and V is TRBV7-9; D call uncertain. The CDR3 contains 15 residues. V lost 1 base and J lost 0, with 6 bases in between. The V gene's germline CDR1 is SEHNR and CDR2 FQNEAQ (reference sequence). Here the CDR3 reads CASSLDITTNEKLFF. As DNA, the CDR3 is TGTGCCAGCAGCTTAGACATAACAACTAATGAAAAACTGTTTTTT.

This clone was seen a handful of times. J is TRBJ1-2 and V is TRBV5-6, with 10 bases matching TRBD1. Germline V CDR1 and CDR2: SGHDT, YYEEEE. J was trimmed by 5 bases and V by 4 bases; bases with no gene match: 8. CDR3 length: 15 amino acids. The CDR3 reads CASSGGTGVGYGYTF. In DNA, the CDR3 is TGTGCCAGCAGCGGCGGGACAGGGGTAGGGTATGGCTACACCTTC.